Reported below is one TCR beta chain. As yet, its antigen is unknown. Per germline, CDR1 SGHRS and CDR2 YFSETQ. V lost 0 bases, J lost 8 bases, and 9 bases lay in between. The CDR3 covers 13 residues. The sample belongs to a study of shared clonotypes between healthy human individuals. Overall study results and limits: Blood was the only sampled material, and tissue repertoires likely differ.

Profiled with immunoSEQ multiplex PCR; TCRdb holds only in-frame clones, not every one. The sample records more than 850,000 clones, approximately 78% being singletons. Material for sequencing was memory CD4+ T cells from PBMCs. Indicated subset: CD45RA-negative fraction. The J gene is TRBJ2-1, the V gene TRBV5-1; no definite D call. This TCR derives from a man between 18 and 35 years old in good health. Some clones in this sample may be carry-over from other donors' samples. The CDR3 protein is CASSLGSRDEQFF. As DNA, the CDR3 is TGCGCCAGCAGCTTGGGGAGTAGGGATGAGCAGTTCTTC.